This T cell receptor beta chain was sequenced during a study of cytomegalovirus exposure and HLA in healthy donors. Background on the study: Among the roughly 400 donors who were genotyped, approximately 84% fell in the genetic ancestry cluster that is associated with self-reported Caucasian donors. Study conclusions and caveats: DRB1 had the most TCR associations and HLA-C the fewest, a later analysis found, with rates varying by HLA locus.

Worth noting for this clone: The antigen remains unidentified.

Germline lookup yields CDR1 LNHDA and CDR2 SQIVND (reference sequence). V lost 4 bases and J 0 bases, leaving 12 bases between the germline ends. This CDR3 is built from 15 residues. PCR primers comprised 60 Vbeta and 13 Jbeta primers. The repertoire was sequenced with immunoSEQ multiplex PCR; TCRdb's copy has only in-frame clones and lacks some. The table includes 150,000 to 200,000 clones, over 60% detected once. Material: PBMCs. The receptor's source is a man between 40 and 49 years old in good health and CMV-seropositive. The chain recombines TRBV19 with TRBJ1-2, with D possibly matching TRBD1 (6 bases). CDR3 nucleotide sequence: TGTGCCAGTAGTAAGGACAGAGACACTAACTATGGCTACACCTTC. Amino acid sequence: CASSKDRDTNYGYTF.